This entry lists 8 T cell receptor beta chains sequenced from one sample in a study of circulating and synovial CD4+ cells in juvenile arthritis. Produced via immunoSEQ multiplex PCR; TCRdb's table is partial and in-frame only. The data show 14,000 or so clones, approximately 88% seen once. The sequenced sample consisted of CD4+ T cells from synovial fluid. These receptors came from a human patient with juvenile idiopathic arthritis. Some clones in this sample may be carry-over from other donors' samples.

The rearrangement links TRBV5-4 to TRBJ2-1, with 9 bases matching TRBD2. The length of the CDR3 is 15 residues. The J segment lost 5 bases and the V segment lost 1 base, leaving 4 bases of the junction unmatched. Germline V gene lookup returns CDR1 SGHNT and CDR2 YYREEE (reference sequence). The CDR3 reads CASSLPSGINNEQFF. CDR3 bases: TGTGCCAGCAGCTTGCCTAGCGGGATTAACAATGAGCAGTTCTTC.

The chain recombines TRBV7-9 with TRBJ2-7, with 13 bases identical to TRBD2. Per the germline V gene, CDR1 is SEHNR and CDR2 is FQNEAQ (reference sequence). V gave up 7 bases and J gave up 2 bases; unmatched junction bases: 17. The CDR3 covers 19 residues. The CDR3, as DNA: TGTGCCAGCAACCTAGGGGTGACTAGCGGGGGGCCGACGACCTACGAGCAGTACTTC. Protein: CASNLGVTSGGPTTYEQYF.

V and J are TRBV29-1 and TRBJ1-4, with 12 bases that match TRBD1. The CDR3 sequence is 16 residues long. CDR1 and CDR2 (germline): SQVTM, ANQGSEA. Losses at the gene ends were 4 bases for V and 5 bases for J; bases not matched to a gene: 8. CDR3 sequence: CSVVGGTGGPNEKLFF. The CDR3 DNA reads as TGCAGCGTTGTCGGCGGGACAGGGGGCCCAAATGAAAAACTGTTTTTT.

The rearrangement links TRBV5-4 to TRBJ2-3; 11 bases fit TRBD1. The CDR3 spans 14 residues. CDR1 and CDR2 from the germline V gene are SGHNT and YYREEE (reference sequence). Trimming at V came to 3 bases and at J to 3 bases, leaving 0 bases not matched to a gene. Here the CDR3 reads CASSWDRGTDTQYF. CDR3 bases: TGTGCCAGCAGCTGGGACAGGGGGACAGATACGCAGTATTTT.

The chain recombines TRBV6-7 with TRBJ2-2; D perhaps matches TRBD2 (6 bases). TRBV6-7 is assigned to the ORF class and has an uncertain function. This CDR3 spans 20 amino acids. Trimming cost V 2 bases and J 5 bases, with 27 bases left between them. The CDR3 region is CASSYTLTRDSVILTGELFF. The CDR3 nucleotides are TGTGCCAGCAGTTACACTCTTACCCGGGACTCCGTGATTTTGACCGGGGAGCTGTTTTTT.

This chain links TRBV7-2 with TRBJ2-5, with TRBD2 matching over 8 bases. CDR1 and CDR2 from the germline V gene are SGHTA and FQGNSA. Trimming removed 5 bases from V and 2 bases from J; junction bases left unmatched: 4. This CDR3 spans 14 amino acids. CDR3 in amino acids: CASSRTSMQETQYF. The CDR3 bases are TGTGCCAGCAGCCGGACTAGCATGCAAGAGACCCAGTACTTC.

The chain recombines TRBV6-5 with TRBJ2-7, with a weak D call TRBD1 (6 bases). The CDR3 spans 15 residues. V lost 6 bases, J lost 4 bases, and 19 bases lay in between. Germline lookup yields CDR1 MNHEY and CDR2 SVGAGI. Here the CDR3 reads CASSQYGTSQYEQYF. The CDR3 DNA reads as TGTGCCAGCAGCCAATACGGGACATCCCAATACGAGCAGTACTTC.

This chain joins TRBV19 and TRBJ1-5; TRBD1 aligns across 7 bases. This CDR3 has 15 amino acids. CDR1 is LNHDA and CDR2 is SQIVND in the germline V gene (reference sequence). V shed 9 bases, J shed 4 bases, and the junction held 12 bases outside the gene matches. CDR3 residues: CASGSPTGPNQPQHF. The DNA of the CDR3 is TGTGCCAGCGGCTCCCCGACAGGGCCTAATCAGCCCCAGCATTTT.